This T cell receptor beta chain appears in the sequencing data of a study of blood T cell repertoires in COVID-19. As for the study in general: The analysed material was cDNA or gDNA that came from T cells, B-cell-depleted T cells, or PBMCs.

The data were produced by immunoSEQ multiplex PCR, yet TCRdb's version contains in-frame clones alone and is incomplete. In the table there are fewer than 600,000 clones, 80% to 90% of which are singletons. The V end was cut by 4 bases, the J end by 6 bases, with 16 bases between. The CDR3 is 15 residues long. The germline CDR1 and CDR2 sequences are MNHEY and SVGAGI. This clone was seen a handful of times. Seattle's cohort entered during active infection and was followed longitudinally. Specimen: peripheral blood. V and J are TRBV6-5 and TRBJ1-5, with D possibly TRBD1 on 6 matching bases. The TCR sequence derives from a man aged 18-30 years with COVID-19, enrolled during active disease. The CDR3 is CASSSGTHGGQPQHF. In nucleotides, the CDR3 is TGTGCCAGCAGTTCGGGGACACATGGAGGTCAGCCCCAGCATTTT.